Each of the 26 T cell receptor beta chains below was sequenced from the same sample in a study of T cell changes during pregnancy in multiple sclerosis. The method was immunoSEQ multiplex PCR; TCRdb's version includes in-frame clones alone and lacks a portion of them. The table records about 44,000 clones, 92% of them present only once. Source: CD4+ T cells from peripheral blood mononuclear cells, taken in the third trimester of pregnancy. The receptor source for this set is a female donor with multiple sclerosis, enrolled in a pregnancy study.

CDR3 in amino acids: CATSRGAGSTDTQYF. CDR3 bases: TGTGCCACCAGCAGAGGGGCAGGAAGCACAGATACGCAGTATTTT. This chain joins TRBV15 and TRBJ2-3, with D unclear. Germline CDR1 reads LNHNV; CDR2 reads YYDKDF (reference sequence). The ends were cut back, 1 base at V and 0 bases at J, with 8 bases in the middle. The CDR3 consists of 15 residues.

V is TRBV19 and J is TRBJ2-4; D ambiguous. The CDR3 spans 15 residues. Germline V gene lookup returns CDR1 LNHDA and CDR2 SQIVND (reference sequence). Trimming left V 2 bases short and J 1 base short, with 9 bases between. The CDR3 DNA is TGTGCCAGTAGTATACCGTCACGGGCCAAAAACATTCAGTACTTC. As protein: CASSIPSRAKNIQYF.

The rearrangement joins TRBV5-8 to TRBJ2-7; 8 bases fit TRBD2. Germline trimming cut 1 base from V and 2 bases from J; bases unmatched to any gene: 5. Germline V gene lookup returns CDR1 SGHTS and CDR2 YDEGEE. There are 15 residues in the CDR3. CDR3 bases: TGTGCCAGCAGCTTGAGGACTAGCCGCACCTACGAGCAGTACTTC. It codes for CASSLRTSRTYEQYF.

The V and J genes are TRBV29-1 and TRBJ2-7, with D tentatively TRBD2 (6 bases). Germline loops: CDR1 SQVTM, CDR2 ANQGSEA. CDR3 length: 14 amino acids. Trimming took off 4 bases at V and 7 bases at J, with 20 bases between the two ends. Here the CDR3 DNA reads TGCAGCGTTGGGGGAGTCGGGAGTACGGGAGAGCAGTACTTC. It codes for CSVGGVGSTGEQYF.

The J gene is TRBJ1-2, the V gene TRBV14, with 10 bases matching TRBD1. The CDR3 spans 13 residues. The trim removed 3 bases at V and 8 bases at J, leaving 3 bases unmatched. Germline CDR1 reads SGHDN; CDR2 reads FVKESK. The CDR3 bases are TGTGCCAGCAGCCACGGACAGGGGGAAGGCTACACCTTC. It is translated as CASSHGQGEGYTF.

The rearrangement uses TRBV7-2 and TRBJ2-3; D call uncertain. The V gene lost 2 bases and the J gene lost 6 bases, with 3 bases spanning the gap. The CDR3 consists of 11 residues. Germline V gene data show CDR1 as SGHTA and CDR2 as FQGNSA. This chain's CDR3 is CASSLLDTQYF. CDR3 in DNA: TGTGCCAGCAGCTTACTTGATACGCAGTATTTT.

The gene calls are TRBV7-3 and TRBJ1-6; D is perhaps TRBD1 (5 bases). Germline V lookup: CDR1 SGHTA, CDR2 FQGTGA. The V and J ends lost 5 bases and 6 bases respectively, with 14 bases between them. The CDR3 totals 15 residues. This CDR3 is CASSRGGTGNSPLHF. As DNA, the CDR3 is TGTGCCAGCAGCCGCGGCGGGACGGGTAATTCACCCCTCCACTTT.

The chain combines TRBV9 with TRBJ2-1; 7 positions agree with TRBD2. The germline gives CDR1 SGDLS, CDR2 YYNGEE. The CDR3 has 16 amino acids. Trimming took 2 bases from V and 0 from J; bases not matched to a gene: 5. CDR3 sequence reads: CASSVGGSASYNEQFF. The CDR3 coding sequence is TGTGCCAGCAGCGTGGGCGGGAGCGCCTCCTACAATGAGCAGTTCTTC.

The rearrangement joins TRBV6-5 to TRBJ2-7; weak D call: TRBD2 (6 bases). This CDR3 has 13 residues. V was shortened by 6 bases and J by 4 bases, with 13 bases between the two germline ends. Germline V lookup: CDR1 MNHEY, CDR2 SVGAGI. The CDR3 here is CASRTSGRYEQYF. CDR3 nucleotides: TGTGCCAGCAGAACCAGCGGGCGATACGAGCAGTACTTC.

V gene TRBV9 combines with J gene TRBJ2-7; no definite D call. The CDR3 extends over 15 amino acids. The V and J ends lost 4 bases and 3 bases respectively, with 17 bases between them. CDR1 and CDR2 from the germline V gene are SGDLS and YYNGEE. CDR3 region: CASSPRSGSLYEQYF. DNA for the CDR3: TGTGCCAGCAGCCCTAGATCCGGGTCCCTCTACGAGCAGTACTTC.

The chain recombines TRBV19 with TRBJ1-1, with 9 bases that match TRBD1. Germline-derived CDR1 and CDR2 are LNHDA and SQIVND (reference sequence). Trimming cost V 7 bases and J 6 bases; bases outside gene matches: 12. The CDR3 covers 15 residues. The CDR3 reads CASTTRPGQGPEAFF. The CDR3 DNA is TGTGCCAGTACCACCCGGCCGGGACAGGGACCTGAAGCTTTCTTT.

CDR3 region: CASSIGGRGTYNEQFF. CDR3 bases: TGTGCCAGTAGTATAGGGGGCAGGGGGACATACAATGAGCAGTTCTTC. This rearrangement joins TRBV19 to TRBJ2-1; TRBD1 aligns across 7 bases. V gave up 1 base and J gave up 4 bases; unmatched junction bases: 7. This CDR3 contains 16 residues. Germline V lookup: CDR1 LNHDA, CDR2 SQIVND (reference sequence). The variable domain in full, completed from reference TRBV19 and TRBJ2-1, reads DGGITQSPKYLFRKEGQNVTLSCEQNLNHDAMYWYRQDPGQGLRLIYYSQIVNDFQKGDIAEGYSVSREKKESFPLTVTSAQKNPTAFYLCASSIGGRGTYNEQFFGPGTRLTVL.

The chain combines TRBV30 with TRBJ2-1, with 8 bases that match TRBD2. Germline CDR1 and CDR2: GTSNPN and SVGIG (reference sequence). With V trimmed by 4 bases and J by 2 bases, 7 bases remained unmatched. CDR3 length: 15 residues. CDR3 nucleotides: TGTGCCTGGAACCTCGGGGGGGCCACCTACAATGAGCAGTTCTTC. Amino acid sequence: CAWNLGGATYNEQFF.

The rearrangement links TRBV5-6 to TRBJ2-3, with 7 nucleotides matching TRBD1. The J segment lost 2 bases and the V segment lost 4 bases, leaving 13 bases of the junction unmatched. There are 17 residues in the CDR3. Germline-derived CDR1 and CDR2 are SGHDT and YYEEEE. The CDR3 loop reads CASSPTARDRDTDTQYF. The CDR3 DNA sequence: TGTGCCAGCAGCCCTACCGCCAGAGACAGGGACACAGATACGCAGTATTTT.

The chain employs TRBV9 and TRBJ2-5; 12 bases fit TRBD2. This CDR3 is 16 amino acids long. Germline loops: CDR1 SGDLS, CDR2 YYNGEE. The ends lost 4 bases at V and 5 bases at J; junction bases unmatched: 9. The CDR3 sequence: CASSSDTSGRRETQYF. The CDR3 bases are TGTGCCAGCAGCTCAGACACTAGCGGGAGGAGGGAGACCCAGTACTTC.

The chain couples TRBV11-2 to TRBJ1-2; D is unresolved. This CDR3 is built from 13 residues. The V and J ends lost 0 bases and 7 bases respectively, with 9 bases between them. Per germline, CDR1 SGHAT and CDR2 FQNNGV. CDR3 loop: CASSLEPRVGYTF. As DNA, the CDR3 is TGTGCCAGCAGCTTAGAGCCCCGGGTTGGCTACACCTTC.

The V and J genes are TRBV12-5 and TRBJ2-2, with TRBD1 identical over 8 bases. Germline lookup yields CDR1 LGHNT and CDR2 FRNRAP. V lost 6 bases, J lost 5 bases, and 8 bases stayed unmatched. CDR3 length: 15 amino acids. This CDR3 reads CASGPTGTGTGELFF. CDR3 nucleotides: TGTGCTAGTGGACCTACCGGGACAGGAACCGGGGAGCTGTTTTTT. Together with reference TRBV12-5 and TRBJ2-2, the CDR3 gives the full variable domain: DARVTQTPRHKVTEMGQEVTMRCQPILGHNTVFWYRQTMMQGLELLAYFRNRAPLDDSGMPKDRFSAEMPDATLATLKIQPSEPRDSAVYFCASGPTGTGTGELFFGEGSRLTVL.

The gene calls are TRBV12-5 and TRBJ1-1, with TRBD1 as a possible D gene (5 bases). This CDR3 region has 15 residues. Germline CDR1 LGHNT, CDR2 FRNRAP. V lost 0 bases, J lost 4 bases, and 12 bases lay in between. The CDR3 protein is CASGLVPGGVTEAFF. The CDR3, as DNA: TGTGCTAGTGGTTTGGTACCTGGGGGGGTCACTGAAGCTTTCTTT. The variable domain in full, completed from reference TRBV12-5 and TRBJ1-1, reads DARVTQTPRHKVTEMGQEVTMRCQPILGHNTVFWYRQTMMQGLELLAYFRNRAPLDDSGMPKDRFSAEMPDATLATLKIQPSEPRDSAVYFCASGLVPGGVTEAFFGQGTRLTVV.

This clone has just one count. The V gene is TRBV15, the J gene TRBJ2-1; D may be TRBD2 (5 bases). The CDR3 spans 17 residues. The germline gives CDR1 LNHNV, CDR2 YYDKDF (reference sequence). The V end was cut by 1 base, the J end by 3 bases, with 16 bases between. CDR3 protein: CATSRGRAERFYNEQFF. In nucleotides, the CDR3 is TGTGCCACCAGCAGAGGTAGAGCGGAGAGATTCTACAATGAGCAGTTCTTC.

Notes on this clone: The junction departs from the called germline gene at one end, perhaps through a read error. The rearrangement links TRBV2 to TRBJ2-7, with 7 bases identical to TRBD1. The CDR3 consists of 13 residues. CDR1 is SNHLY and CDR2 is FYNNEI in the germline V gene. The CDR3 reads CASTEQGINEQYF. CDR3 nucleotide sequence: TGTGCCAGCACTGAACAGGGGATCAACGAGCAGTACTTC.

The rearrangement uses TRBV11-1 and TRBJ2-3, with D maybe TRBD1 (5 bases). The CDR3 covers 14 residues. Germline V gene sequence: CDR1 SGHAT, CDR2 FQDESV (reference sequence). The germline V and J ends were trimmed by 1 base and 6 bases, with 11 bases remaining between them. This CDR3 reads CASSLGAGPDTQYF. Here the CDR3 DNA reads TGTGCCAGCAGCTTAGGGGCAGGGCCTGATACGCAGTATTTT.

The chain recombines TRBV7-9 with TRBJ2-1, with D possibly TRBD1 on 6 matching bases. Germline assignment: CDR1 SEHNR and CDR2 FQNEAQ (reference sequence). The CDR3 is 14 amino acids. V shed 2 bases and J shed 7 bases, with 12 bases lying between them. The CDR3 bases are TGTGCCAGCAGCTTACACCCAGGGGCGAATGAGCAGTTCTTC. This translates into CASSLHPGANEQFF.

The V and J genes are TRBV7-9 and TRBJ2-7, with 9 bases lining up with TRBD1. Germline V gene lookup returns CDR1 SEHNR and CDR2 FQNEAQ (reference sequence). With 7 bases clipped from V and 5 bases from J, the junction kept 12 bases outside the gene matches. The CDR3 length is 15 residues. The CDR3 DNA follows: TGTGCCAGCAACCCGCTCGGACAGGGGATCCACGAGCAGTACTTC. Translated: CASNPLGQGIHEQYF. The full variable domain, with the rest looked up from reference TRBV7-9 and TRBJ2-7, is DTGVSQNPRHKITKRGQNVTFRCDPISEHNRLYWYRQTLGQGPEFLTYFQNEAQLEKSRLLSDRFSAERPKGSFSTLEIQRTEQGDSAMYLCASNPLGQGIHEQYFGPGTRLTVT.

V usage is TRBV2 and J usage is TRBJ2-1, with 13 bases that match TRBD2. J gave up 15 bases and V 8 bases, and 7 bases lay outside the gene matches. The CDR3 sequence is 12 residues long. CDR1 and CDR2 (germline): SNHLY, FYNNEI. This chain's CDR3 is CASPGTSGILFF. The CDR3 region has the DNA TGTGCCAGCCCAGGGACTAGCGGGATTCTGTTCTTC.

This chain links TRBV6-6 with TRBJ2-3, with D maybe TRBD2 (6 bases). This CDR3 region has 15 residues. The germline gives CDR1 MNHNY, CDR2 SVGAGI (reference sequence). Trimming cost V 5 bases and J 4 bases, with 16 bases left between them. The CDR3 nucleotides are TGTGCCAGCAGTAGCCGGGGGATAGGTGCAGATACGCAGTATTTT. Translated: CASSSRGIGADTQYF.

This chain uses TRBV6-5 with TRBJ2-7; TRBD1 agrees at 12 bases. Germline loops: CDR1 MNHEY, CDR2 SVGAGI. This CDR3 spans 15 amino acids. With V trimmed by 5 bases and J by 7 bases, 9 bases remained unmatched. CDR3 sequence (DNA): TGTGCCAGCAGTCTGCCGGGACAGGGGGCAGGGGAGCAGTACTTC. Translated: CASSLPGQGAGEQYF.